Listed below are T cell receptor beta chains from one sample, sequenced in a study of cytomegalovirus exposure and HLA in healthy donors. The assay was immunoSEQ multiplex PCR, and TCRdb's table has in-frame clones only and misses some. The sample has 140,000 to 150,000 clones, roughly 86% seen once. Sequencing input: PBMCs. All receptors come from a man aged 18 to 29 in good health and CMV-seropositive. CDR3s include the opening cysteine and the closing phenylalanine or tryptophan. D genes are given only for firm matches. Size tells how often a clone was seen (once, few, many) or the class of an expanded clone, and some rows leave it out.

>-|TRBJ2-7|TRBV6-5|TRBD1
TGTGCCAGCACAGACAGGGTCTACGAGCAGTACTTC
CASTDRVYEQYF
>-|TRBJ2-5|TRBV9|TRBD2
TGTGCCAGCAGCGTAGCCTTAGCGGGGGGCATGGAGACCCAGTACTTC
CASSVALAGGMETQYF
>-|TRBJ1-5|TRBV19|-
TGTGCCAGTAGCACGACTCAGTTTAGCAATCAGCCCCAGCATTTT
CASSTTQFSNQPQHF
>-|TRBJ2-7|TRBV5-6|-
TGTGCCAGCAGCCTAGGAGGTTGGGGGCTGAAGAACGAGCAGTACTTC
CASSLGGWGLKNEQYF
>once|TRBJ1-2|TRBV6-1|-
TGTGCCAGCAGTGCACAGATCTATGGCTACACCTTC
CASSAQIYGYTF
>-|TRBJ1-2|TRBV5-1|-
TGCGCCAGCAGCTTGGCTGGGTACAGCGGCTACACCTTC
CASSLAGYSGYTF
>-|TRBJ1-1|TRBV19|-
TGTGCCAGTAGTATAGATCTGACAGACGAAGCTTTCTTT
CASSIDLTDEAFF
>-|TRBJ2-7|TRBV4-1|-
TGCGCCAGCAGCCAAGATGCCGCAGGGGACGAGCAGTACTTC
CASSQDAAGDEQYF
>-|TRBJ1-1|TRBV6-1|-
TGTGCCAGCAGCCTCGGGGTGATTGAAGCTTTCTTT
CASSLGVIEAFF
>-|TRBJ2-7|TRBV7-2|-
TGTGCCAGCAGCCCTCGGATACTAGCCGGCGAGCAGTACTTC
CASSPRILAGEQYF
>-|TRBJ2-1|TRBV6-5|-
TGTGCCAGCAGTTACTCTTTAGTAAGTGAGCAGTTCTTC
CASSYSLVSEQFF
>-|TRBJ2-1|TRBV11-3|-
TGTGCCAGCAGCCCCTCGGGGAGCTCCTACAATGAGCAGTTCTTC
CASSPSGSSYNEQFF
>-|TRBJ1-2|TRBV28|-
TGTGCCAGCAGTTCGAACCAGATGCGGGGAGTGATCTATGGCTACACCTTC
CASSSNQMRGVIYGYTF
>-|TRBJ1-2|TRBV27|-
TGTGCCAGCAGTCCGACAGGAGAGAAATCATCGCTCTATGGCTACACCTTC
CASSPTGEKSSLYGYTF
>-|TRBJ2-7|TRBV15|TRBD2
TGTGCCACCAGCAGCGATTTCGGGGGGTACGAGCAGTACTTC
CATSSDFGGYEQYF
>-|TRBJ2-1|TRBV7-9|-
TGTGCCAGCAGTGTTATAGAGTACAATGAGCAGTTCTTC
CASSVIEYNEQFF
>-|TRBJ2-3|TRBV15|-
TGTGCCACCAGCAGAGAAGGAGCGGTCACAGATACGCAGTATTTT
CATSREGAVTDTQYF
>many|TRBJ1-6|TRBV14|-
TGTGCCAGCAGCCGTCAACAGGGAACTAATTCACCCCTCCACTTT
CASSRQQGTNSPLHF
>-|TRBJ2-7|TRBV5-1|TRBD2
TGCGCCAGCAGCTTAGCGGGGACGGGGACCTACGAGCAGTACTTC
CASSLAGTGTYEQYF
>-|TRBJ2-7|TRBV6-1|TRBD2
TGTGCCAGCAGTGTTAGCGGGAGATTTTCAGACTACGAGCAGTACTTC
CASSVSGRFSDYEQYF
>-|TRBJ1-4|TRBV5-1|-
TGCGCCAGCAGCTTGGTACCGGGTAATGAAAAACTGTTTTTT
CASSLVPGNEKLFF
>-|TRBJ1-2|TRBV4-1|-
TGCGCCAGCAGCCAAGAGCGGACACCTTATGGCTACACCTTC
CASSQERTPYGYTF
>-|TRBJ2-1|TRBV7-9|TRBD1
TGTGCCAGCAGCCTGGACAGGTACAATGAGCAGTTCTTC
CASSLDRYNEQFF
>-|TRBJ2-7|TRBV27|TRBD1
TGTGCCAGCAGTAACACTGGGACAGTTTCCTACGAGCAGTACTTC
CASSNTGTVSYEQYF
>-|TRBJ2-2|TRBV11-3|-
TGTGCCAGCAGCTTGCGGAGAGCGGACACCGGGGAGCTGTTTTTT
CASSLRRADTGELFF
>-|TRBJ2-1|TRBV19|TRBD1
TGTGCCAGTAGCAGACCGGGACAGGGGAGTGTCGATGAGCAGTTCTTC
CASSRPGQGSVDEQFF
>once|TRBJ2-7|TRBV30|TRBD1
TGTGCCTGGAGTGAGGGGGCGGTGTTGGGCGAGCAGTACTTC
CAWSEGAVLGEQYF
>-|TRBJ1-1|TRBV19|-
TGTGCCAGTAGTATTATCGGGGGAGGGGCTGAAGCTTTCTTT
CASSIIGGGAEAFF
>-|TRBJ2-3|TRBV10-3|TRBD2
TGTGCCATCCAGCGGGATTCGGCAGATACGCAGTATTTT
CAIQRDSADTQYF
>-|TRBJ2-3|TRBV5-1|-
TGCGCCAGCAGCTTGTGGGACAACACAGATACGCAGTATTTT
CASSLWDNTDTQYF
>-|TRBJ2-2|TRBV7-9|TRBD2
TGTGCCAGCAGCTTAGGATTCCGGGAGGGTGGCACCGGGGAGCTGTTTTTT
CASSLGFREGGTGELFF
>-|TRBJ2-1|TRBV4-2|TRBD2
TGTGCCAGCAGCCAAGAGTGGGGACTAGCGGGGCCCCTCAATGAGCAGTTCTTC
CASSQEWGLAGPLNEQFF
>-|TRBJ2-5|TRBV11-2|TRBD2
TGTGCCAGCAGCGAAAACACCGTAGCGGGGATCCAAGAGACCCAGTACTTC
CASSENTVAGIQETQYF
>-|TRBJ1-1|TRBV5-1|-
TGCGCCAGCAGCTTAACAGGGCAGAACACTGAAGCTTTCTTT
CASSLTGQNTEAFF
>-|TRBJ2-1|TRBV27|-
TGTGCCAGCAGCCGTACTAGTGGCAATGAGCAGTTCTTC
CASSRTSGNEQFF
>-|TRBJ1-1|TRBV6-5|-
TGTGCCAGCAGTTACTCGAGGGCCAGAGCGAACACTGAAGCTTTCTTT
CASSYSRARANTEAFF
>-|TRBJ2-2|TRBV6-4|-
TGTGCCAGCAGTGACCGGGGGTCTGGGAACACCGGGGAGCTGTTTTTT
CASSDRGSGNTGELFF
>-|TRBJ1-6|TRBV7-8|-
TGTGCCAGCAGCTCAGGGTACTTCTATAATTCACCCCTCCACTTT
CASSSGYFYNSPLHF
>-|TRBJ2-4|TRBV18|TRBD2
TGTGCCAGCTCACCCCTGGGACTAGCGGGGGGAAAAAACATTCAGTACTTC
CASSPLGLAGGKNIQYF